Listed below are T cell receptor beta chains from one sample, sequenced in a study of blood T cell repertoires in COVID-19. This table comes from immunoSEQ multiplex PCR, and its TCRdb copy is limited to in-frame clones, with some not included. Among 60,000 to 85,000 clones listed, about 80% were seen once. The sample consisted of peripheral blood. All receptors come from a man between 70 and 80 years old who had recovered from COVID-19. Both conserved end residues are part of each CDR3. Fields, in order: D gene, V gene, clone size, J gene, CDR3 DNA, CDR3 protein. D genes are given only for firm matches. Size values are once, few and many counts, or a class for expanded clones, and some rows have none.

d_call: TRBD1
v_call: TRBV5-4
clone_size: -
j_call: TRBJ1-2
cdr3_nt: TGTGCCAGCAGCTTATCGGCGGGACAGGTCGGGAGGAATGGCTACACCTTC
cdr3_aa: CASSLSAGQVGRNGYTF

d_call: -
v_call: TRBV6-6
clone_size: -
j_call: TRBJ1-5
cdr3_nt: TGTGCCAGCAGTTACAACGGACGGGACAATCAGCCCCAGCATTTT
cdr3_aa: CASSYNGRDNQPQHF

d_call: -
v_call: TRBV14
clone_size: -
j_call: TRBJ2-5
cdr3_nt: TGTGCCAGCAGCCAAGAATTCGCAGGTTATCAAGAGACCCAGTACTTC
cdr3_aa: CASSQEFAGYQETQYF

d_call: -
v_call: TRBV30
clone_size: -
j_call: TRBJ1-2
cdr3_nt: TGTGCCTGGAGTCTAAACCGCGGGGGCACGGGATATGGCTACACCTTC
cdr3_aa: CAWSLNRGGTGYGYTF

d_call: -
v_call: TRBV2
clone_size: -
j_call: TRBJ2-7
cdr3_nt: TGTGCCAGCAGTGTGCGGGTAACAAGCTACGAGCAGTACTTC
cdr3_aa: CASSVRVTSYEQYF

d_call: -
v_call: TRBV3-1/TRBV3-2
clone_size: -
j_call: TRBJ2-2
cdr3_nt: TGTGCCAGCAGCCAAGATTCCGGGGGGCCCGGGGAGCTGTTTTTT
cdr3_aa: CASSQDSGGPGELFF

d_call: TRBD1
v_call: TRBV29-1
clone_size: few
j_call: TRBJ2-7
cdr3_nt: TGCAGCTACGGGACAGGGGAGGCCGAGCAGTACTTC
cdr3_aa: CSYGTGEAEQYF

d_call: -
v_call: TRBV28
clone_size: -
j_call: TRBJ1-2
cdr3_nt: TGTGCCAGCAGTTTTGGGGCTGGCAGCCTAAACTATGGCTACACCTTC
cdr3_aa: CASSFGAGSLNYGYTF

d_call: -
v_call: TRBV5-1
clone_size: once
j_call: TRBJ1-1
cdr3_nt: TGCGCCAGCAGCATTGGGTTGGGGGGTAGACAGAACACTGAAGCTTTCTTT
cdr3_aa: CASSIGLGGRQNTEAFF

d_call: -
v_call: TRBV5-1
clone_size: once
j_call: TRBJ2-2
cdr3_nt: TGCGCCAGCAGCTTGGCACTGAACACCGGGGAGCTGTTTTTT
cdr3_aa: CASSLALNTGELFF

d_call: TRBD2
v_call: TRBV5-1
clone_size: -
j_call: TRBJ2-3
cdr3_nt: TGCGCCAGCAGCTTGGTCGGACTAGCGGGAGCCCCAGATACGCAGTATTTT
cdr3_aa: CASSLVGLAGAPDTQYF

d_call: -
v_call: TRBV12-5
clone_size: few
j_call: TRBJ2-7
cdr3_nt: TGTGCTAGTGGTTTGGTACTCCGGGGGGCGTACGAGCAGTACTTC
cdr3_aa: CASGLVLRGAYEQYF

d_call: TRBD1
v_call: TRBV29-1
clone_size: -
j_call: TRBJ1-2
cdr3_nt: TGCAGCGTTGCAACCGGGACAGATAACTATGGCTACACCTTC
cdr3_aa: CSVATGTDNYGYTF

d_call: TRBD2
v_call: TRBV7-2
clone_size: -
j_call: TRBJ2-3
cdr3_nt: TGTGCCAGCAGCTTAGTTTCGGCGGGAGGGCCCGCTACGCAGTATTTT
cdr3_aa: CASSLVSAGGPATQYF

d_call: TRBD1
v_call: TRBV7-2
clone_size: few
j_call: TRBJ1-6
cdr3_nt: TGTGCCAGCAGCTTGTCTGGGACAGATAATAATTCACCCCTCCACTTT
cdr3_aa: CASSLSGTDNNSPLHF

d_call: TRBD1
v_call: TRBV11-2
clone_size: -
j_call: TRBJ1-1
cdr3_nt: TGTGCCAGCAGCCTTGGACAGGGGGACACTGAAGCTTTCTTT
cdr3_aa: CASSLGQGDTEAFF

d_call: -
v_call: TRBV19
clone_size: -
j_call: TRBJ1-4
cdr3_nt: TGTGCCAGTAGTATAGGCCGGGAAGAAAAACTGTTTTTT
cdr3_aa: CASSIGREEKLFF

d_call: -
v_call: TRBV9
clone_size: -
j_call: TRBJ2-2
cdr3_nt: TGTGCCAGCAGCCCGACAGGCAACACCGGGGAGCTGTTTTTT
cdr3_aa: CASSPTGNTGELFF

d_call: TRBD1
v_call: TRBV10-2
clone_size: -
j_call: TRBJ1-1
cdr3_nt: TGCGCCACTAGGGGAGACAGGGGGGGAGGCGAAGCTTTCTTT
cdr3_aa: CATRGDRGGGEAFF

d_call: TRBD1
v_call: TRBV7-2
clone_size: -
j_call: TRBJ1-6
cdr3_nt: TGTGCCAGCAGCTTAAACCGGGACAGGGGGCTCGGGGCCCTCCACTTT
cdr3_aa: CASSLNRDRGLGALHF

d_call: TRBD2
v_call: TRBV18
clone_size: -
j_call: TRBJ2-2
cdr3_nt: TGTGCCAGCTCAAGACTAGCGGGGGACACCGGGGAGCTGTTTTTT
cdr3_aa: CASSRLAGDTGELFF

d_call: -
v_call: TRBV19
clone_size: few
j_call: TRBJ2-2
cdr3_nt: TGTGCCAGTAGTTCCCTTCTCGGGGGGCCGGGCGGGGAGCTGTTTTTT
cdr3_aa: CASSSLLGGPGGELFF

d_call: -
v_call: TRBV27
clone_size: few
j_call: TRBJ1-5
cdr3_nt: TGTGCCAGCAGTTCGACACGGGATGATAGTTCGCCCCAGCATTTT
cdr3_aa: CASSSTRDDSSPQHF

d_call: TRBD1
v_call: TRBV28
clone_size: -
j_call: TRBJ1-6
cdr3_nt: TGTGCCAGCACCCCGGGACAGCTACAATCACCCCTCCACTTT
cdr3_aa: CASTPGQLQSPLHF

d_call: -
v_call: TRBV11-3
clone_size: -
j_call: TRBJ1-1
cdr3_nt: TGTGCCAGCAGCGTTAATGGGGAGACTGAAGCTTTCTTT
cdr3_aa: CASSVNGETEAFF

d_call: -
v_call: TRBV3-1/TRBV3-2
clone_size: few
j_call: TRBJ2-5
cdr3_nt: TGTGCCAGCAGTCCCCCCGGCAGGATGGGGGGAGAGACCCAGTACTTC
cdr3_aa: CASSPPGRMGGETQYF

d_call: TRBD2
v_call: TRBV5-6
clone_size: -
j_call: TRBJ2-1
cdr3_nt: TGTGCCAGCAGCTTGGGAGTAGCGGGGGGATACAATGAGCAGTTCTTC
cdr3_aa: CASSLGVAGGYNEQFF

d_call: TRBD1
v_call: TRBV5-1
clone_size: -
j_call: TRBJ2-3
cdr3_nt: TGCGCCAGCAGCTGGGACAGCGCGGGCACAGATACGCAGTATTTT
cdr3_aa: CASSWDSAGTDTQYF

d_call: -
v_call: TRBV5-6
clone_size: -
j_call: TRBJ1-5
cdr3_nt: TGTGCCAGCAGCTTGAGGGACCCCAGGGGGCCCCAGCATTTT
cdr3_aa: CASSLRDPRGPQHF

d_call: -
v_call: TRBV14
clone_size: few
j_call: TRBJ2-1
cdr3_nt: TGTGCCAGCAGCCAAGATCTGCATACCCAACGGAGGGAGCAGTTCTTC
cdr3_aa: CASSQDLHTQRREQFF

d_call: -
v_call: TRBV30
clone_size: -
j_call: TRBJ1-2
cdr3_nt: TGTGCCTGGAGGGCCGGGGAGAACCCCCTAAATAGCTACACCTTC
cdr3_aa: CAWRAGENPLNSYTF

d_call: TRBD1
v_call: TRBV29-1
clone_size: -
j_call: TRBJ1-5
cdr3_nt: TGCAGCGTTGGCAGGGGGTATGGTCAGCCCCAGCATTTT
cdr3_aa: CSVGRGYGQPQHF